This is a list of T cell receptor beta chains from one sample in a study of shared clonotypes between healthy human individuals. Method: immunoSEQ multiplex PCR; TCRdb's copy keeps in-frame clones and lacks some. The sample holds about 2,100,000 clones, more than 85% seen once. The sample was naive CD8+ T cells from PBMCs. The source is a man younger than 35 in good health. Some clones in this sample may be carry-over from other donors' samples. CDR3s include the opening cysteine and the closing phenylalanine or tryptophan. A D gene is named only where the DNA matches it firmly. Size tells how often a clone was seen (once, few, many) or the class of an expanded clone, and some rows leave it out.

CASSADRGTGSEKLFF	TGTGCCAGCAGCGCCGACCGCGGGACAGGTAGTGAAAAACTGTTTTTT	TRBV7-9	TRBJ1-4	TRBD1	-
CASSLGLYGYTF	TGTGCCAGCAGCTTGGGACTATATGGCTACACCTTC	TRBV5-5	TRBJ1-2	-	-
CASSHGEPQETQYF	TGTGCCAGCAGCCATGGAGAACCCCAAGAGACCCAGTACTTC	TRBV14	TRBJ2-5	-	-
CASSLAGGGGAEAFF	TGTGCCAGCAGCTTAGCGGGCGGAGGGGGCGCAGAAGCTTTCTTT	TRBV7-9	TRBJ1-1	TRBD1	-
CASSFRVGELFF	TGTGCCAGCAGCTTTCGCGTCGGGGAGCTGTTTTTT	TRBV7-3	TRBJ2-2	-	few
CATSPDAPAGSYEQYF	TGTGCCACCAGTCCCGACGCCCCGGCAGGGAGCTACGAGCAGTACTTC	TRBV15	TRBJ2-7	-	-
CASSYFESSYEQYF	TGTGCCAGCAGTTATTTCGAGAGCTCCTACGAGCAGTACTTC	TRBV6-5	TRBJ2-7	-	-
CAGQLSYEQYF	TGTGCGGGACAGCTCTCCTACGAGCAGTACTTC	TRBV30	TRBJ2-7	TRBD1	-
CASSETSGGTDTQYF	TGTGCCAGCAGCGAGACTAGCGGAGGCACAGATACGCAGTATTTT	TRBV9	TRBJ2-3	TRBD2	-
CASSLRDRIYEQYF	TGTGCCAGCTCACTACGGGACAGGATCTACGAGCAGTACTTC	TRBV18	TRBJ2-7	TRBD1	-
CASSQGQTYEQYF	TGCGCCAGCAGCCAAGGACAGACCTACGAGCAGTACTTC	TRBV4-1	TRBJ2-7	-	-
CASSPHRALMNTEAFF	TGTGCCAGCAGTCCACACAGGGCTCTTATGAACACTGAAGCTTTCTTT	TRBV27	TRBJ1-1	-	few
CATSSFRGRGPNEKLFF	TGTGCCACCAGCAGCTTCCGTGGCCGGGGCCCTAATGAAAAACTGTTTTTT	TRBV15	TRBJ1-4	-	-
CASSFRTHSGQDGEQFF	TGTGCCAGCAGTTTTCGAACCCACTCAGGACAGGACGGTGAGCAGTTCTTC	TRBV27	TRBJ2-1	TRBD1	-
CSVRQGTEAFF	TGCAGCGTTCGACAGGGTACTGAAGCTTTCTTT	TRBV29-1	TRBJ1-1	TRBD1	-
CASWDSGPYGYTF	TGTGCCAGTTGGGACTCCGGGCCGTACGGCTACACCTTC	TRBV19	TRBJ1-2	-	-
CASSISGTGYEQYF	TGTGCCAGTAGTATTTCCGGGACAGGCTACGAGCAGTACTTC	TRBV19	TRBJ2-7	TRBD1	-
CATARNTNEQYF	TGTGCCACCGCCAGAAACACCAACGAGCAGTACTTC	TRBV7-9	TRBJ2-7	-	-
CALLRDNSGEIHF	TGTGCCTTGCTCAGGGACAATTCGGGAGAAATCCATTTC	TRBV10-3	TRBJ2-7	-	-
CASSLNRDQLIQYF	TGTGCCAGCAGTTTAAACCGGGACCAATTGATTCAGTACTTC	TRBV27	TRBJ2-4	-	-
CSVEALGEGEETQYF	TGCAGCGTTGAAGCCCTGGGTGAGGGGGAAGAGACCCAGTACTTC	TRBV29-1	TRBJ2-5	-	-
CSVPRGTGSYNEQFF	TGCAGCGTTCCCCGTGGCACGGGATCCTACAATGAGCAGTTCTTC	TRBV29-1	TRBJ2-1	-	-
CAISETGQGRQPQHF	TGTGCCATCAGTGAAACCGGACAGGGGCGACAGCCCCAGCATTTT	TRBV10-3	TRBJ1-5	TRBD1	-
CASSLEGVGATYEQYF	TGTGCCAGCAGCTTGGAGGGTGTGGGGGCCACCTACGAGCAGTACTTC	TRBV5-5	TRBJ2-7	-	-
CASSIDGTGRNTEAFF	TGTGCCAGTAGTATAGACGGGACAGGGAGGAACACTGAAGCTTTCTTT	TRBV19	TRBJ1-1	TRBD1	few
CASSVKQGRGYTF	TGTGCCAGCAGTGTGAAACAGGGGAGAGGCTACACCTTC	TRBV27	TRBJ1-2	TRBD1	-
CASSPGLAGNTGELFF	TGTGCCAGCAGCCCGGGACTAGCGGGGAACACCGGGGAGCTGTTTTTT	TRBV7-3	TRBJ2-2	TRBD2	-
CASSRLDRNEKLFF	TGTGCCAGCAGCCGATTAGACAGGAATGAAAAACTGTTTTTT	TRBV7-9	TRBJ1-4	-	-
CASSPPGVYTEAFF	TGTGCCAGCAGCCCGCCTGGGGTCTACACTGAAGCTTTCTTT	TRBV6-5	TRBJ1-1	-	few
CASSLPGPPQRELFF	TGTGCCAGCAGTCTCCCAGGGCCCCCCCAACGGGAGCTGTTTTTT	TRBV7-6	TRBJ2-2	-	-
CASSPSTSYEQYF	TGTGCCAGCTCACCTTCCACATCCTACGAGCAGTACTTC	TRBV18	TRBJ2-7	-	few
CASSLLLAGYTGELFF	TGTGCCAGCAGCTTGTTACTAGCGGGTTACACCGGGGAGCTGTTTTTT	TRBV7-2	TRBJ2-2	TRBD2	-
CASSLARGGTEAFF	TGTGCCAGCAGCTTAGCGCGGGGGGGCACTGAAGCTTTCTTT	TRBV7-9	TRBJ1-1	-	-
CASSLVSGGREWADTQYF	TGTGCCAGCAGCTTAGTATCTGGCGGGAGGGAATGGGCAGATACGCAGTATTTT	TRBV11-2	TRBJ2-3	TRBD2	-
CASSVWTPRSSYNEQFF	TGTGCCAGCAGCGTCTGGACGCCCCGGAGCTCCTACAATGAGCAGTTCTTC	TRBV7-6	TRBJ2-1	-	-
CASSRGSGSYNEQFF	TGTGCCAGCAGCCGCGGGAGCGGGAGCTACAATGAGCAGTTCTTC	TRBV7-8	TRBJ2-1	TRBD2	once
CASSRSGGYTDTQYF	TGTGCCAGCAGTCGTAGCGGGGGATACACAGATACGCAGTATTTT	TRBV7-9	TRBJ2-3	TRBD2	-
CASSLGQFSISGANVLTF	TGTGCCAGCAGCCTTGGACAGTTCAGCATCTCTGGGGCCAACGTCCTGACTTTC	TRBV5-6	TRBJ2-6	-	-
CASSLILGGTEAFF	TGCGCCAGCAGCTTGATTCTAGGGGGCACTGAAGCTTTCTTT	TRBV5-1	TRBJ1-1	-	-
CASSLRREVYNEQFF	TGTGCCAGCAGCTTACGAAGAGAGGTCTACAATGAGCAGTTCTTC	TRBV5-4	TRBJ2-1	-	-
CASSSRGAGDIETQYF	TGTGCCAGCAGTTCTCGCGGAGCGGGAGATATAGAGACCCAGTACTTC	TRBV27	TRBJ2-5	TRBD2	-
CASSPRDRVGNEQFF	TGTGCCAGCAGCCCCCGGGACAGGGTAGGCAATGAGCAGTTCTTC	TRBV7-9	TRBJ2-1	TRBD1	-
CSVSSSWDSSYEQYF	TGCAGCGTTTCTTCGTCGTGGGACAGCTCCTACGAGCAGTACTTC	TRBV29-1	TRBJ2-7	TRBD1	-
CASRVSGGWNIQYF	TGTGCCAGCAGGGTTAGCGGGGGGTGGAACATTCAGTACTTC	TRBV27	TRBJ2-4	TRBD2	-
CASSSKTGGRAGELFF	TGTGCCAGCAGTTCCAAGACAGGGGGCCGGGCCGGGGAGCTGTTTTTT	TRBV5-4	TRBJ2-2	TRBD1	-
CASSQEGDRGATNEKLFF	TGCGCCAGCAGCCAAGAAGGGGACAGGGGGGCAACTAATGAAAAACTGTTTTTT	TRBV4-1	TRBJ1-4	TRBD1	-
CATSTSPGTGGSDTQYF	TGTGCCACCAGCACGAGCCCCGGGACAGGGGGGTCAGATACGCAGTATTTT	TRBV15	TRBJ2-3	TRBD1	-
CAISESGSILYEQYF	TGTGCCATCAGTGAGTCGGGGTCCATTCTGTACGAGCAGTACTTC	TRBV10-3	TRBJ2-7	-	once
CASSPWDREMNTEAFF	TGTGCCAGCAGTCCCTGGGACAGAGAAATGAACACTGAAGCTTTCTTT	TRBV27	TRBJ1-1	TRBD1	once
CASSIYGISYNEQFF	TGTGCCAGTAGTATATACGGGATCTCCTACAATGAGCAGTTCTTC	TRBV19	TRBJ2-1	-	-
CASSVTGGSYEQYF	TGTGCCAGCAGTGTTACAGGGGGCTCCTACGAGCAGTACTTC	TRBV9	TRBJ2-7	TRBD1	-
CASSIQRASQETQYF	TGTGCCAGTAGTATCCAGCGAGCGTCCCAAGAGACCCAGTACTTC	TRBV19	TRBJ2-5	-	-
CSVELTGLTTDTQYF	TGCAGCGTTGAACTAACAGGCCTCACCACAGATACGCAGTATTTT	TRBV29-1	TRBJ2-3	-	-
CASRKRESDYEQYF	TGTGCCAGCAGAAAGCGGGAGTCCGATTACGAGCAGTACTTC	TRBV27	TRBJ2-7	TRBD2	-
CASSTDRGRYGYTF	TGTGCCAGCAGCACGGACAGGGGAAGGTATGGCTACACCTTC	TRBV5-6	TRBJ1-2	TRBD1	-
CAWSVGAGGQPQHF	TGTGCCTGGAGTGTAGGGGCAGGGGGTCAGCCCCAGCATTTT	TRBV30	TRBJ1-5	TRBD1	-
CASSLPGSGETQYF	TGCGCCAGCAGCCTCCCTGGGAGCGGAGAGACCCAGTACTTC	TRBV4-1	TRBJ2-5	-	-